This TCR beta chain was identified in a study of T cells in Graves' hyperthyroidism and ophthalmopathy. This clonotype came up many times. No antigen is known for it. Whole-study findings and limits: Blood also showed most of the thyroid clonotypes that were expanded above 0.001. Ophthalmopathy cases were set apart from stable hyperthyroidism by a 13 V-J model.

Patients showing uncontrolled infection, other autoimmune disease, pregnancy or lactation were ineligible. For the diagnoses, clinical symptoms, serum thyroxine and TRAb, thyroid ultrasound and orbital computed tomography were used. The CDR3 is 16 residues long. V shed 5 bases and J 5 bases; nucleotides not matched to a gene: 13. Germline CDR1 is SGHAT and CDR2 is FQNNGV. TCR beta CDR3 region amplification was performed from RNA transcripts. First-round RT-PCR of the TCR CDR3 relied on the HTBI primer set. Each CDR3 protein gets one entry after TCRdb re-called the multiplex PCR reads with MiXCR. The data contain 540,000 or so distinct CDR3 sequences, around 45% of them singletons.

This clonotype originated in an adult woman with Graves' disease, either hyperthyroidism or ophthalmopathy (not recorded which). The source material was peripheral blood or thyroid tissue (not recorded which). The rearrangement joins TRBV11-2 to TRBJ2-7; 9 bases line up with TRBD1. The CDR3 region has the DNA TGTGCCAGCAGCCCATTAAGGGGACAGGGACGAAACGAGCAGTACTTC. Amino acids: CASSPLRGQGRNEQYF.